Below, one T cell receptor (beta chain) is given with its context. Its antigen is not known. RNA transcripts yielded amplified TCR beta CDR3 regions. RT-PCR in the first round (using the HTBI primer set) targeted the TCR CDR3. TCRdb redid the calling of the multiplex PCR reads with MiXCR, one entry per CDR3 protein. The data contain about 270,000 distinct CDR3 sequences, about 24% of them singletons. This sample stems from a study of T cells in Graves' hyperthyroidism and ophthalmopathy. Study as a whole: Before treatment of any kind, peripheral blood was taken at initial diagnosis.

Study results and caveats: Blood also showed most of the thyroid clonotypes that were expanded above 0.001.

CDR1 LNHDA and CDR2 SQIVND come from the germline V gene (reference sequence). Trimming removed 4 bases from V and 0 bases from J, with 15 bases in between. The CDR3 is made up of 17 amino acids. The source material was blood. This TCR was recovered from a woman in her 40s with Graves' ophthalmopathy. The chain links TRBV19 to TRBJ2-2, with D tentatively TRBD1 (6 bases). The chain's CDR3 is CASSTPPGQANTGELFF. As DNA, the CDR3 is TGTGCCAGTAGTACACCACCGGGACAAGCGAACACCGGGGAGCTGTTTTTT. Using reference TRBV19 and TRBJ2-2 for the parts outside the CDR3, the full variable domain is DGGITQSPKYLFRKEGQNVTLSCEQNLNHDAMYWYRQDPGQGLRLIYYSQIVNDFQKGDIAEGYSVSREKKESFPLTVTSAQKNPTAFYLCASSTPPGQANTGELFFGEGSRLTVL.